One and the same sample provided the 4 T cell receptor beta chains below, sequenced in a study of control samples from healthy donors and cancer patients. Repertoires were generated with immunoSEQ multiplex PCR, while TCRdb's copy carries only in-frame clones and drops some. The sample holds some 200,000 clones, about nine tenths seen once. What was sequenced was blood. These TCRs come from a woman aged 25 to 39 in good health.

In this sample, this clone turned up a few times. This chain links TRBV2 with TRBJ2-1; D is perhaps TRBD1 (7 bases). The CDR3 runs to 14 residues. V was shortened by 8 bases and J by 8 bases, with 19 bases between the two germline ends. Germline lookup yields CDR1 SNHLY and CDR2 FYNNEI. CDR3 region: CASPPTGRSHEQFF. The CDR3 DNA follows: TGTGCCAGCCCTCCGACAGGGAGGAGCCATGAGCAGTTCTTC.

The chain is built from TRBV25-1 and TRBJ2-3; 8 bases line up with TRBD2. Losses at the gene ends were 2 bases for V and 2 bases for J; bases not matched to a gene: 6. The CDR3 has 16 amino acids. The germline V gene encodes CDR1 MGHDK and CDR2 SYGVNS. The CDR3 sequence: CASSEGAGGPTDTQYF. CDR3 coding DNA: TGTGCCAGCAGTGAAGGGGCGGGGGGCCCCACAGATACGCAGTATTTT.

The chain uses TRBV5-1 and TRBJ2-5; maybe TRBD1 (6 bases). The germline V and J ends were trimmed by 4 bases and 2 bases, with 12 bases remaining between them. Germline CDR1 and CDR2: SGHRS and YFSETQ. The CDR3 consists of 14 residues. CDR3 DNA sequence: TGCGCCAGCAGCCCAGGGACACTACAAGAGACCCAGTACTTC. It codes for CASSPGTLQETQYF.

This clone has just one count. The chain employs TRBV12-5 and TRBJ1-3, with 9 positions matching TRBD1. The CDR3 loop spans 16 amino acids. The V segment lost 5 bases and the J segment 4 bases; nucleotides outside the gene matches: 9. Germline values: CDR1 LGHNT, CDR2 FRNRAP. The DNA of the CDR3 is TGTGCTAGTGGTACCACCGACAGGGGGAGAGGAAACACCATATATTTT. This sequence encodes CASGTTDRGRGNTIYF.